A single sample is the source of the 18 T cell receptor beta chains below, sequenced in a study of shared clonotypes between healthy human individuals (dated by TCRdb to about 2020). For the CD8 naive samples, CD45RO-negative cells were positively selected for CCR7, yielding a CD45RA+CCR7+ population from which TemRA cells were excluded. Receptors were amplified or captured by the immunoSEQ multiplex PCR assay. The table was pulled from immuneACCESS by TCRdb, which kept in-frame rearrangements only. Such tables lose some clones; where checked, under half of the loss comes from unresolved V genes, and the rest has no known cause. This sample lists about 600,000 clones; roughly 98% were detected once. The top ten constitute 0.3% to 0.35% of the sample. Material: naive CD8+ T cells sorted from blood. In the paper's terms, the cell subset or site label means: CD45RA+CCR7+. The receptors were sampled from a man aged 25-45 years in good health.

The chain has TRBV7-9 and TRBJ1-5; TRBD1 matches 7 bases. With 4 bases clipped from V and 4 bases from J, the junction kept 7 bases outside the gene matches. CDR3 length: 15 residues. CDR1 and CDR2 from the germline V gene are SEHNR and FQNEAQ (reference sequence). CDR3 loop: CASSSGQEPNQPQHF. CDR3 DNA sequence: TGTGCCAGCAGCTCCGGACAGGAACCGAATCAGCCCCAGCATTTT.

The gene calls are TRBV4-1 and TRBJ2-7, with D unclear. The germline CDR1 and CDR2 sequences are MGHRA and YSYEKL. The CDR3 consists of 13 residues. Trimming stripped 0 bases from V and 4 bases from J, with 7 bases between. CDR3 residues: CASSQEPAYEQYF. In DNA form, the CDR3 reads TGCGCCAGCAGCCAAGAACCCGCTTACGAGCAGTACTTC.

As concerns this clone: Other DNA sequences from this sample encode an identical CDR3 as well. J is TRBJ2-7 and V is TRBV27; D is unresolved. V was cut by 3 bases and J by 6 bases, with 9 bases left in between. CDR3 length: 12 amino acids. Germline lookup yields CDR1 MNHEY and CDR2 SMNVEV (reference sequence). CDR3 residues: CASSFPSGEQYF. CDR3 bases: TGTGCCAGCAGTTTTCCGTCGGGCGAGCAGTACTTC.

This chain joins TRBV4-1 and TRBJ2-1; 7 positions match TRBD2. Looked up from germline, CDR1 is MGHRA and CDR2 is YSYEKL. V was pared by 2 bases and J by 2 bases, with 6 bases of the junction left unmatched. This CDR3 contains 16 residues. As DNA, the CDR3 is TGCGCCAGCAGCCAACCTCAGCGGGGCCCCTACAATGAGCAGTTCTTC. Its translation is CASSQPQRGPYNEQFF.

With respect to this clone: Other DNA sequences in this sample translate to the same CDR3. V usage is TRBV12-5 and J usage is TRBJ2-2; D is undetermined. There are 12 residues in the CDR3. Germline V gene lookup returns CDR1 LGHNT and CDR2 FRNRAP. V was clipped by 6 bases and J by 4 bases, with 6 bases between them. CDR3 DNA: TGTGCTAGTGGGCCTGGCACCGGGGAGCTGTTTTTT. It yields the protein CASGPGTGELFF.

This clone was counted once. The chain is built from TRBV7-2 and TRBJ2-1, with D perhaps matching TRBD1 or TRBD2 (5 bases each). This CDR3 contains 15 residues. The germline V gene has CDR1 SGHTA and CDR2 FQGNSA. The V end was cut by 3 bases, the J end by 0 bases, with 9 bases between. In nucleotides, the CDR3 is TGTGCCAGCAGCTTTTGGGGGAACTCCTACAATGAGCAGTTCTTC. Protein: CASSFWGNSYNEQFF. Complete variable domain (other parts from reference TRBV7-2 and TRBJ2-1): GAGVSQSPSNKVTEKGKDVELRCDPISGHTALYWYRQSLGQGLEFLIYFQGNSAPDKSGLPSDRFSAERTGGSVSTLTIQRTQQEDSAVYLCASSFWGNSYNEQFFGPGTRLTVL.

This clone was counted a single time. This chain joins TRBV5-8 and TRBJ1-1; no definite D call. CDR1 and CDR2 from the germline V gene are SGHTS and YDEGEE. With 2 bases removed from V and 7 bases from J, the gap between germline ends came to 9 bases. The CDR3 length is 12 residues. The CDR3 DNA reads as TGTGCCAGCAGCTTTATGGAAATTGAAGCTTTCTTT. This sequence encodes CASSFMEIEAFF.

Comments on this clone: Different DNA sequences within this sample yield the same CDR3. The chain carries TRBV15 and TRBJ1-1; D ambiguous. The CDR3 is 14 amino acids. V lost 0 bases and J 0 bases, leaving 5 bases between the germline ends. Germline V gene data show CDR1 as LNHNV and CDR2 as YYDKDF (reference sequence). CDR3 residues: CATSRDRMNTEAFF. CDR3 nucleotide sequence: TGTGCCACCAGCAGAGATCGGATGAACACTGAAGCTTTCTTT.

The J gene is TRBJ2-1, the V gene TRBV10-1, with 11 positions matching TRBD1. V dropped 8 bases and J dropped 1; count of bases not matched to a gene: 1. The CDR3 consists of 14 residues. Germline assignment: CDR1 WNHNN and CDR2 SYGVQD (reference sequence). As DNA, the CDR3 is TGCGCCAGCGGACAGGGGGCATCCTACAATGAGCAGTTCTTC. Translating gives CASGQGASYNEQFF.

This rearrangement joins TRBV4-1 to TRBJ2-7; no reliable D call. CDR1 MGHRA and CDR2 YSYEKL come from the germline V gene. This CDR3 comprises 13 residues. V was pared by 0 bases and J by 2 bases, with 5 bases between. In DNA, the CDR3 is TGCGCCAGCAGCCAAGATCGGACCTACGAGCAGTACTTC. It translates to CASSQDRTYEQYF.

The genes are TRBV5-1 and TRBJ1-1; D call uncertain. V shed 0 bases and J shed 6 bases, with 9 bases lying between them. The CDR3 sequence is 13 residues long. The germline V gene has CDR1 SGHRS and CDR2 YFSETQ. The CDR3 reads CASSLGGRAEAFF. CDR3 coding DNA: TGCGCCAGCAGCTTGGGAGGGAGGGCTGAAGCTTTCTTT.

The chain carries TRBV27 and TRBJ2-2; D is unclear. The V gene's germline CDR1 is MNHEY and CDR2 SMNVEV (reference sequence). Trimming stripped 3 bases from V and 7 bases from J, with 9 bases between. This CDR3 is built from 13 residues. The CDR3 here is CASSFSLNGELFF. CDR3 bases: TGTGCCAGCAGTTTCTCCCTGAACGGGGAGCTGTTTTTT.

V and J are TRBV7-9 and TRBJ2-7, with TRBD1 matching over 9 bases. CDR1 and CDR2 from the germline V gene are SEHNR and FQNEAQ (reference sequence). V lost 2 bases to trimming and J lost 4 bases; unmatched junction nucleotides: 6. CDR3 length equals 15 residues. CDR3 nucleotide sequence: TGTGCCAGCAGCTTAACACAGGGGGCGCAGTACGAGCAGTACTTC. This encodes CASSLTQGAQYEQYF.

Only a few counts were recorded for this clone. The CDR3 here is CASSDDREVNQPQHF. The CDR3 region has the DNA TGTGCCAGCAGTGATGACAGGGAGGTCAATCAGCCCCAGCATTTT. The J gene is TRBJ1-5, the V gene TRBV2, with 7 bases matching TRBD1. The length of the CDR3 is 15 residues. Per germline, CDR1 SNHLY and CDR2 FYNNEI. V lost 3 bases, J lost 3 bases, and 5 bases stayed unmatched. The full variable domain, completed using reference TRBV2 and TRBJ1-5, is EPEVTQTPSHQVTQMGQEVILRCVPISNHLYFYWYRQILGQKVEFLVSFYNNEISEKSEIFDDQFSVERPDGSNFTLKIRSTKLEDSAMYFCASSDDREVNQPQHFGDGTRLSIL.

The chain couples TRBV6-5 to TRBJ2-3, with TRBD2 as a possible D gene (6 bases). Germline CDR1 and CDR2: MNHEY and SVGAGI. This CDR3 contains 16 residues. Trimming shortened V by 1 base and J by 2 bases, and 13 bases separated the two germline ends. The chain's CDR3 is CASSYWASVFTDTQYF. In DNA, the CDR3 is TGTGCCAGCAGTTACTGGGCTAGCGTTTTCACAGATACGCAGTATTTT.

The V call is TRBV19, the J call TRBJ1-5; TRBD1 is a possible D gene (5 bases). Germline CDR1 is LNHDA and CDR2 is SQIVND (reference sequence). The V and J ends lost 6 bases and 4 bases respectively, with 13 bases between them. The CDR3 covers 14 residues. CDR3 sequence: CASRARVSNQPQHF. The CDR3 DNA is TGTGCCAGTAGGGCCAGGGTGTCTAATCAGCCCCAGCATTTT.

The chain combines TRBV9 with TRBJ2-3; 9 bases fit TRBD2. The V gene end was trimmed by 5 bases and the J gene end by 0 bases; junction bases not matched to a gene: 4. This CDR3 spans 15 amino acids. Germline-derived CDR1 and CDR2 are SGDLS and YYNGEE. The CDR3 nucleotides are TGTGCCAGCAGTTCCCTAGCGGGGAGCACAGATACGCAGTATTTT. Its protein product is CASSSLAGSTDTQYF.

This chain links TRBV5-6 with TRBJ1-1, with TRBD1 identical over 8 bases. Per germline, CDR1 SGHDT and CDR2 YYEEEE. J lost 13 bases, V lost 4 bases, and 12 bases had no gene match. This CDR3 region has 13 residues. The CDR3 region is CASSGTGGAKGFF. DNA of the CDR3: TGTGCCAGCAGCGGAACAGGGGGTGCTAAGGGTTTCTTT. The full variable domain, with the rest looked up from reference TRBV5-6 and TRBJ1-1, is DAGVTQSPTHLIKTRGQQVTLRCSPKSGHDTVSWYQQALGQGPQFIFQYYEEEERQRGNFPDRFSGHQFPNYSSELNVNALLLGDSALYLCASSGTGGAKGFFGQGTRLTVV.